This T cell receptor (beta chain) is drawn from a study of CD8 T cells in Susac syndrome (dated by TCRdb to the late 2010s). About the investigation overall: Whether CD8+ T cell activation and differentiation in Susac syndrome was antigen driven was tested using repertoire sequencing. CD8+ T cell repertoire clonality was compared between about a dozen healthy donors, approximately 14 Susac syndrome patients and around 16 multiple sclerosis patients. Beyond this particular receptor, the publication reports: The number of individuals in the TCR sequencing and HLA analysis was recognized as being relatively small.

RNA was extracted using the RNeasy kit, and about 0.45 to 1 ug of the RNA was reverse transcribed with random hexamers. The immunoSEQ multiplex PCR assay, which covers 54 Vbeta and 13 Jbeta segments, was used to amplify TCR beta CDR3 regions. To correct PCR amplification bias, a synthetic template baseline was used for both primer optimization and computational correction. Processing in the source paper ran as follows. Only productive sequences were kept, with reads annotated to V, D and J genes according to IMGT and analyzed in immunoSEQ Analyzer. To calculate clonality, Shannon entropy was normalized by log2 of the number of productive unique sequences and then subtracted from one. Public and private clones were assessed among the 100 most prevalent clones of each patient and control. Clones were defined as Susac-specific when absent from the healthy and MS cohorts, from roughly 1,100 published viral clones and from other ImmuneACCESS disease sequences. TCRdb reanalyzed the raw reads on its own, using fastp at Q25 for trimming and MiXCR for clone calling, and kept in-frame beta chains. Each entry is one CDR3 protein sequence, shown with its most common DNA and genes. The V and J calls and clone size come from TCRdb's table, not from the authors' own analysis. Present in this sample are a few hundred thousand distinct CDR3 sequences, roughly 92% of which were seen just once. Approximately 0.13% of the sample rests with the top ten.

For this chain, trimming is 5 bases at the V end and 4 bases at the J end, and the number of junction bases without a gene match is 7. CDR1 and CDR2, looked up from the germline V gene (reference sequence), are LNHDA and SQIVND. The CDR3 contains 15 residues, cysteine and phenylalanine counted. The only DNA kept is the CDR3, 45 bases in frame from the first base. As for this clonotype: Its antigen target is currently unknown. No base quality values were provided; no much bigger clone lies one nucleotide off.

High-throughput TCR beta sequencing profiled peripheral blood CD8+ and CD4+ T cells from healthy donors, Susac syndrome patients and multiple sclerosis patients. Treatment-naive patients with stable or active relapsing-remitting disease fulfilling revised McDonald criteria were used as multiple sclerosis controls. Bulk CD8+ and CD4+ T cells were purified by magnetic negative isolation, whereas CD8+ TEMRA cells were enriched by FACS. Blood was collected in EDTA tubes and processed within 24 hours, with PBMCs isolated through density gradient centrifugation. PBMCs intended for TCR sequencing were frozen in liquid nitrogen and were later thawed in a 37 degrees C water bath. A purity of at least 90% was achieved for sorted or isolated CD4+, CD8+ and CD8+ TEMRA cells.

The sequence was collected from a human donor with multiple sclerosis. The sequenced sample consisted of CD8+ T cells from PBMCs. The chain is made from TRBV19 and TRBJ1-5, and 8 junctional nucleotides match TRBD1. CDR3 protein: CASSPDRVGNQPQHF. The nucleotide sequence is TGTGCCAGTAGTCCGGACAGGGTGGGAAATCAGCCCCAGCATTTT.